One sample yielded the 8 T cell receptor beta chains listed below, sequenced in a study of T cells in localized non-small cell lung cancer. Sequencing was performed with immunoSEQ multiplex PCR; in TCRdb, only in-frame clones are kept and a portion is missing. Altogether approximately 14,000 clones are present, approximately 89% being singletons, with the ten largest covering 2.5% to 3%. Sequenced here: peripheral blood mononuclear cells, sampled before any cancer treatment. Receptor source: a man aged 35 to 70 with stage III lung adenocarcinoma.

This chain joins TRBV7-2 and TRBJ2-2; D gene uncertain. V dropped 2 bases and J dropped 4 bases, with 8 bases sitting between them. CDR1 is SGHTA, CDR2 FQGNSA, per germline. The CDR3 runs 14 residues. As DNA, the CDR3 is TGTGCCAGCAGCTTATTATCTATCACCGGGGAGCTGTTTTTT. This codes for CASSLLSITGELFF.

This sequence joins TRBV14 and TRBJ2-3; 8 bases are a match to TRBD1. CDR1 and CDR2 from the germline V gene are SGHDN and FVKESK. J gave up 3 bases and V 4 bases, and 6 bases lay outside the gene matches. The CDR3 totals 15 residues. In nucleotides, the CDR3 is TGTGCCAGCAGCCTCAGGGGGCTGAGGACAGATACGCAGTATTTT. Protein product: CASSLRGLRTDTQYF.

The chain has TRBV7-2 and TRBJ2-1; D gene ambiguous. V lost 0 bases and J lost 9, with 12 bases in between. The length of the CDR3 is 14 residues. The germline V gene encodes CDR1 SGHTA and CDR2 FQGNSA. The CDR3 nucleotides are TGTGCCAGCAGCTTAGCGCGCGCCATGCGTGAGCAGTTCTTC. Translated, it gives CASSLARAMREQFF.

This rearrangement joins TRBV2 to TRBJ1-2; tentatively, D is TRBD1 (6 bases). The CDR3 extends over 14 amino acids. V was clipped by 10 bases and J by 5 bases, with 20 bases between them. CDR1 is SNHLY, CDR2 FYNNEI, per germline. The CDR3: CANLLVGARYGYTF. The CDR3 DNA reads TGTGCCAACCTTTTGGTGGGGGCGCGGTATGGCTACACCTTC.

The rearrangement links TRBV6-4 to TRBJ2-1, with 8 bases fitting TRBD1. V lost 0 bases to trimming and J lost 5 bases; unmatched junction nucleotides: 6. The CDR3 contains 16 residues. The germline gives CDR1 MRHNA, CDR2 SNTAGT. CDR3 bases: TGTGCCAGCAGTGACTCGATTGCAGGGGGCCACAATGAGCAGTTCTTC. Amino acid sequence: CASSDSIAGGHNEQFF.

The CDR3 is CASSADGEREQYF. CDR3 coding DNA: TGTGCCAGTAGTGCGGACGGAGAACGAGAGCAGTACTTC. The chain is built from TRBV19 and TRBJ2-7; D not resolved. Germline V gives CDR1 LNHDA, CDR2 SQIVND (reference sequence). V was pared by 5 bases and J by 7 bases, with 15 bases between. The CDR3 sequence is 13 residues long.

This clone appeared a few times. CDR3 nucleotide sequence: TGTGCCAGCAGCTTCTCTGGGCAGCCCCAGCATTTT. This encodes CASSFSGQPQHF. The chain uses TRBV7-9 and TRBJ1-5; no clear D. Trimming took 3 bases from V and 7 from J, leaving 7 bases between them. CDR3 size: 12 residues. CDR1 and CDR2 from the germline V gene are SEHNR and FQNEAQ (reference sequence).

The V gene is TRBV6-1, the J gene TRBJ2-5, with TRBD1 as a possible D gene (5 bases). Germline values: CDR1 MNHNS, CDR2 SASEGT. Trimming left V 2 bases short and J 4 bases short, with 11 bases between. The CDR3 sequence is 14 residues long. The DNA of the CDR3 is TGTGCCAGCAGTGAACCGATTAGGGGAGAGACCCAGTACTTC. It specifies CASSEPIRGETQYF.